Presented here are 5 T cell receptor beta chains from one specimen sequenced in a study of blood T cell repertoires in COVID-19. Measured with immunoSEQ multiplex PCR; TCRdb has only the in-frame clones, and not every one. The data show some 300,000 clones, approximately 90% seen once. The sample taken for sequencing was peripheral blood. The receptors were gathered from a woman in her thirties who had recovered from COVID-19.

The CDR3 reads CASGGQWARPYEQYF. The CDR3, as DNA: TGTGCCAGCGGTGGACAGTGGGCTAGGCCCTACGAGCAGTACTTC. The gene calls are TRBV6-4 and TRBJ2-7; a possible D gene is TRBD1 (6 bases). Germline V gene lookup returns CDR1 MRHNA and CDR2 SNTAGT. The CDR3 is 15 residues long. V dropped 8 bases and J dropped 2 bases, with 19 bases sitting between them.

The chain links TRBV14 to TRBJ1-2; perhaps TRBD1 as D (6 bases). Looked up from germline, CDR1 is SGHDN and CDR2 is FVKESK. The CDR3 consists of 15 residues. Trimming stripped 3 bases from V and 8 bases from J, with 19 bases between. CDR3 coding DNA: TGTGCCAGCAGCCACCAAGGGGGTATGACCTTAGGCTACACCTTC. It encodes CASSHQGGMTLGYTF.

The chain joins TRBV18 to TRBJ2-7; TRBD2 matches at 11 bases. CDR1 and CDR2 (germline): KGHSH, LQKENI. The CDR3 runs to 15 residues. J gave up 2 bases and V 3 bases, and 3 bases lay outside the gene matches. The CDR3 loop reads CASSPGLAVAYEQYF. The CDR3 coding sequence is TGTGCCAGCTCACCGGGACTAGCGGTTGCCTACGAGCAGTACTTC.

The rearrangement links TRBV29-1 to TRBJ1-1; no clear D gene. The CDR3 has 14 residues. V lost 3 bases and J lost 4, with 15 bases in between. Germline-derived CDR1 and CDR2 are SQVTM and ANQGSEA. CDR3 sequence (DNA): TGCAGCGTTGAGGGAGCCGGGCGCGGCACTGAAGCTTTCTTT. This codes for CSVEGAGRGTEAFF.

The chain links TRBV28 to TRBJ1-1; no definite D call. V lost 3 bases, J lost 7 bases, and 12 bases lay in between. The CDR3 is 13 residues long. Germline V gene lookup returns CDR1 MDHEN and CDR2 SYDVKM. CDR3 coding DNA: TGTGCCAGCAGTTTTCGGGGTCCCTATGAAGCTTTCTTT. Its translation is CASSFRGPYEAFF.